The TCR beta chain described here comes from a study of T cells in Graves' hyperthyroidism and ophthalmopathy. Study results and limitations: A model using 13 V-J features told ophthalmopathy apart from stable hyperthyroidism.

TCR beta CDR3 region amplification was performed from RNA transcripts. When the TCR CDR3 underwent first-round RT-PCR, the HTBI primer set was used. TCRdb independently ran MiXCR on the multiplex PCR reads; one entry per CDR3 protein. The repertoire includes roughly 380,000 distinct CDR3 sequences, about 13% of them detected once, and under 25% sits in the top ten. In germline, CDR1 is WNHNN, CDR2 SYGVQD (reference sequence). The CDR3 has 16 amino acids. V trimming: 8 bases; J trimming: 2 bases; junction bases outside the gene matches: 11. At first hyperthyroidism diagnosis, before any ophthalmopathy symptoms, the blood sample was collected. About 10 ml of fresh peripheral blood supplied the PBMCs. This clonotype has just a few counts. What it recognizes is unknown.

The gene calls are TRBV10-1 and TRBJ2-2; 7 bases are a match to TRBD1. The sequence was obtained from a young man with Graves' hyperthyroidism that later progressed to Graves' ophthalmopathy. The sample consisted of blood. CDR3 in amino acids: CASGSTGAINTGELFF. For the CDR3, the DNA is TGCGCCAGCGGCTCAACAGGGGCGATTAACACCGGGGAGCTGTTTTTT.